The entry below gives a single T cell receptor beta chain sequence along with its context. The repertoire was sequenced with immunoSEQ multiplex PCR; TCRdb's copy has only in-frame clones and lacks some. The sample yields about 46,000 clones, 85% to 95% seen once. The data were taken from a study of T cell changes during pregnancy in multiple sclerosis. This sequence originates from a female donor with multiple sclerosis, enrolled in a pregnancy study. Material: CD8+ T cells from peripheral blood mononuclear cells, obtained in the second trimester of pregnancy.

The CDR3 DNA follows: TGTGCCAGCAGCGAGGCCGGGTACACCGGGGAGCTGTTTTTT. Translation: CASSEAGYTGELFF. This chain uses TRBV9 with TRBJ2-2; D is undetermined. Germline CDR1 is SGDLS and CDR2 is YYNGEE. Trimming removed 3 bases at V and 3 bases at J, with 9 bases between. CDR3 length: 14 amino acids.